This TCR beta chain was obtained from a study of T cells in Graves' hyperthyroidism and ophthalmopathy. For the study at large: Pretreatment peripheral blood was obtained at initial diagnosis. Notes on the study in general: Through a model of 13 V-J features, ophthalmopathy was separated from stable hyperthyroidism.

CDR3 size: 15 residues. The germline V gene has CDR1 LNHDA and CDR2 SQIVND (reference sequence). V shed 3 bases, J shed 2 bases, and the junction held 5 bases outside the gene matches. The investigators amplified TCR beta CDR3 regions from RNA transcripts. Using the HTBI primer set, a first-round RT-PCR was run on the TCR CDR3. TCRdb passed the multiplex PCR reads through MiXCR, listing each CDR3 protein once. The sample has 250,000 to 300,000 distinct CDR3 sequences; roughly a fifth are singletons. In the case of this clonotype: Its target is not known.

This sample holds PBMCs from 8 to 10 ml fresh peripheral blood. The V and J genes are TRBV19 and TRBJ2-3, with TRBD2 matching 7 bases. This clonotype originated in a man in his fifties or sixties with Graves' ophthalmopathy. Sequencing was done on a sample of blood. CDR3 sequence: CASSMGGGYTDTQYF. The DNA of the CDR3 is TGTGCCAGTAGTATGGGGGGGGGATACACAGATACGCAGTATTTT.